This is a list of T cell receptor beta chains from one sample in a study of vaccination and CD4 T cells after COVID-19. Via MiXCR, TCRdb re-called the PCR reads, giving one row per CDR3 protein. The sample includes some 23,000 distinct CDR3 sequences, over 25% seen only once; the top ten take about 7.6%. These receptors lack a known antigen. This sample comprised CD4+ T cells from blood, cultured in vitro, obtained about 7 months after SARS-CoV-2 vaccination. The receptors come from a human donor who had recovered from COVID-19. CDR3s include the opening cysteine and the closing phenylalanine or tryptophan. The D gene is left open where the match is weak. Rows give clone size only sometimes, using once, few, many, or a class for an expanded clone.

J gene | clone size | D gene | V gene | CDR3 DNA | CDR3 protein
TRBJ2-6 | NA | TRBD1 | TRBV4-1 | TGCGCCAGCAGCCTACGACAGGGGGCGTCTGGGGCCAACGTCCTGACTTTC | CASSLRQGASGANVLTF
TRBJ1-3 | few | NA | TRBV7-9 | TGTGCCAGCAGCCCAGGAGGGGACACCATATATTTT | CASSPGGDTIYF
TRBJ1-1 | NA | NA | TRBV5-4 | TGTGCCAGCAGCTTGGCTCAGGGTGGGAACACTGAAGCTTTCTTT | CASSLAQGGNTEAFF
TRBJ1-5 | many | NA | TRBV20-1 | TGCAGTGCCCTGGCAGGGGCGGGAAATCAGCCCCAGCATTTT | CSALAGAGNQPQHF
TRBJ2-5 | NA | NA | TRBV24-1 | TGTGCCACCAGTGACTCCGGGGGCCCGGGCGCGAAGACCCAGTACTTC | CATSDSGGPGAKTQYF
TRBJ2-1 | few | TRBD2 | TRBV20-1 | TGCAGTGCTAGAAATCGTAATCGGGAGGGAACCTCCTACAATGAGCAGTTCTTC | CSARNRNREGTSYNEQFF
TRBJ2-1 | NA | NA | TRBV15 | TGTGCCACCAGCAGAGATATTGGGTACGATGGCAATGAGCAGTTCTTC | CATSRDIGYDGNEQFF
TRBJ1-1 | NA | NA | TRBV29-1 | TGCAGCGCTCGGACGGTGAACACTGAAGCTTTCTTT | CSARTVNTEAFF
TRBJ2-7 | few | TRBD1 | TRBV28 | TGTGCCAGCAGTTTAGGTGGGACAGGGGCCTACGAGCAGTACTTC | CASSLGGTGAYEQYF
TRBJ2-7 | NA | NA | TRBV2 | TGTGCCAGCAGTGGTAGATCCTACGAGCAGTACTTC | CASSGRSYEQYF
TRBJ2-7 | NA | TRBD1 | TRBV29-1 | TGCAGCGTTAAACCAGGGGGCCGACACGAGCAGTACTTC | CSVKPGGRHEQYF
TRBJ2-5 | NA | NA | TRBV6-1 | TGTGCCAGCAGTCATGGACGGCTCCAAGAGACCCAGTACTTC | CASSHGRLQETQYF
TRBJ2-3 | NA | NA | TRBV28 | TGTGCCAGCAGTTTACTCGAGGTTTTCACAGATACGCAGTATTTT | CASSLLEVFTDTQYF
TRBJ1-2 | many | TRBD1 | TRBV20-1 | TGCAGTGCTACCCCAACAGGGGGTTCCGGTGGCTACACCTTC | CSATPTGGSGGYTF
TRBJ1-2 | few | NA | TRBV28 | TGTGCCAGCAGTTTGTTGGGGGCCGATAGCTATGGCTACACCTTC | CASSLLGADSYGYTF
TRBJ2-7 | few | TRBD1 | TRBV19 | TGTGCCAGTAGCGTCACAGGGGCTATTGGACACGAGCAGTACTTC | CASSVTGAIGHEQYF
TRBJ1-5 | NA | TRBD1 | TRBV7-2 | TGTGCCAGCAGCTCAACCACCGGGACAGGGTTTTCCCAGCATTTT | CASSSTTGTGFSQHF
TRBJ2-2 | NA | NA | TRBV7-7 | TGTGCTAGCAGCTTCAGGAACACCGGGGAGCTGTTTTTT | CASSFRNTGELFF
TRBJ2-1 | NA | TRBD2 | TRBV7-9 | TGTGCCAGCAGCGGTTGGACTAGCGGAGAGCAGTTCTTC | CASSGWTSGEQFF
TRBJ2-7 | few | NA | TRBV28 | TGTGCCAGCAGTTTACTGATAGGCCGTGCGTTCGACGAGCAGTACTTC | CASSLLIGRAFDEQYF
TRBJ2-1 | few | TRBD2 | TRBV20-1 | TGCAGTGTTAGACCGGGGGGGAGGCTGATCTACAATGAGCAGTTCTTC | CSVRPGGRLIYNEQFF
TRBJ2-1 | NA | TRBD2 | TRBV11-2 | TGTGCCAGCAGCTTGCGGCGGGAGGGCCAAGGTGAGCAGTTCTTC | CASSLRREGQGEQFF
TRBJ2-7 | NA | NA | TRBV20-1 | TGCAGTGCTCCAGCACTGGATGGGTACGAGCAGTACTTC | CSAPALDGYEQYF
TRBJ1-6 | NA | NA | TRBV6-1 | TGTGCCAGCAGCCAAACTCAGGGAGTGGGATCCCTCCACTTT | CASSQTQGVGSLHF
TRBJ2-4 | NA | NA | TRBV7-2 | TGTGCCAGCAGCTTAAAGACCCTAGCCAAAAACATTCAGTACTTC | CASSLKTLAKNIQYF
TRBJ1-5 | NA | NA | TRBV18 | TGTGCCAGCTCACCCTATGATAGCAATCAGCCCCAGCATTTT | CASSPYDSNQPQHF
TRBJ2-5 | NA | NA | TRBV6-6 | TGTGCCAGCAGTGCAGACCAAGAGACCCAGTACTTC | CASSADQETQYF
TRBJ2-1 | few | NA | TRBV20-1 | TGCAGTGCTACTCCGCGGGCAGGGACCTACTACAATGAGCAGTTCTTC | CSATPRAGTYYNEQFF
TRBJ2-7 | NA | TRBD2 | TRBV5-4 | TGTGCCAGCAGCTCTCTAGCGGGAGGTTACGAGCAGTACTTC | CASSSLAGGYEQYF
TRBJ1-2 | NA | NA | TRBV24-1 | TGTGCCACCAGTGATTCGCCGAACTATGGCTACACCTTC | CATSDSPNYGYTF
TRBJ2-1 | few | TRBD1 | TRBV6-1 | TGTGCCAGCAGTGTGGCCGGGACAGTGGGCAATGAGCAGTTCTTC | CASSVAGTVGNEQFF
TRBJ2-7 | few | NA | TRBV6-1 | TGTGCCAGCAGCCGGGGGAACTCGAACGAGCAGTACTTC | CASSRGNSNEQYF
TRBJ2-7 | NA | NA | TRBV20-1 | TGCAGTGCCTCGGTAGGGGGGACCTACGAGCAGTACTTC | CSASVGGTYEQYF
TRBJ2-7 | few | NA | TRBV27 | TGTGCCAGCAGCCCCTCCCCAGTAAAGAACTACGAGCAGTACTTC | CASSPSPVKNYEQYF
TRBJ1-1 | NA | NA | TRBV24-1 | TGTGCCACCAGTGAGTCCAGGGGCCCGAACACTGAAGCTTTCTTT | CATSESRGPNTEAFF
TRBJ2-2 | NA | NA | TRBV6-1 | TGTGCCAGCAAAACTCAGAACACCGGGGAGCTGTTTTTT | CASKTQNTGELFF